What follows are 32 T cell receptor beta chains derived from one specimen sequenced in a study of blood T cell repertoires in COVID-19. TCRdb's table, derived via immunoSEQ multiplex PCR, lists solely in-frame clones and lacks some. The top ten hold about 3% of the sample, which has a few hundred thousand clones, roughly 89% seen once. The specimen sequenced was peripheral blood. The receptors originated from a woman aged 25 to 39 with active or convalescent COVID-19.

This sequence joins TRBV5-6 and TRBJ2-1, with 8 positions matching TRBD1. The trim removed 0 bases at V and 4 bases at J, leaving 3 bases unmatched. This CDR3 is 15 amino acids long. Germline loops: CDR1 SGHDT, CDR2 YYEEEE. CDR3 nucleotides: TGTGCCAGCAGCTTGGAACAGGGGGTTTACAATGAGCAGTTCTTC. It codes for CASSLEQGVYNEQFF.

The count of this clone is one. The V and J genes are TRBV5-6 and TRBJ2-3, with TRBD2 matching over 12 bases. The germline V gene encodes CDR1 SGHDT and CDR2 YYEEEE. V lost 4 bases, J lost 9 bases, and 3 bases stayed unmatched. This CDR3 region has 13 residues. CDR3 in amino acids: CASSPGTSGTQYF. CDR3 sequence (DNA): TGTGCCAGCAGCCCAGGGACTAGCGGGACGCAGTATTTT. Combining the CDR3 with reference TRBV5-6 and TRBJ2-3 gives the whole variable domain DAGVTQSPTHLIKTRGQQVTLRCSPKSGHDTVSWYQQALGQGPQFIFQYYEEEERQRGNFPDRFSGHQFPNYSSELNVNALLLGDSALYLCASSPGTSGTQYFGPGTRLTVL.

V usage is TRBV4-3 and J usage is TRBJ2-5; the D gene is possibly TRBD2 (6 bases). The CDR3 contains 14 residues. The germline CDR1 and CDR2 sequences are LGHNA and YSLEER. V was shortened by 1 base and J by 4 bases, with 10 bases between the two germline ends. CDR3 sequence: CASSQGVGGETQYF. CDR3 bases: TGCGCCAGCAGCCAAGGAGTGGGAGGAGAGACCCAGTACTTC.

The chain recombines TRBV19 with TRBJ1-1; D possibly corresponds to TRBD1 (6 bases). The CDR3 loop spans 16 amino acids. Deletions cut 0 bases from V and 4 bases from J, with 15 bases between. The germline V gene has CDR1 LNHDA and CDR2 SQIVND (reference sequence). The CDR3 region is CASSIDLSGGSTEAFF. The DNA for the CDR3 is TGTGCCAGTAGTATAGATCTATCGGGGGGCTCCACTGAAGCTTTCTTT.

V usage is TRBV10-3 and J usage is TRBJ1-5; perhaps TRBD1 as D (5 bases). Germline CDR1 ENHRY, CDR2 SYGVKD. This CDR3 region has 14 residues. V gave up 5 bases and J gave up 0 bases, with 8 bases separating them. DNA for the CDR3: TGTGCCATCAGTAGGGACTTTAGCAATCAGCCCCAGCATTTT. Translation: CAISRDFSNQPQHF.

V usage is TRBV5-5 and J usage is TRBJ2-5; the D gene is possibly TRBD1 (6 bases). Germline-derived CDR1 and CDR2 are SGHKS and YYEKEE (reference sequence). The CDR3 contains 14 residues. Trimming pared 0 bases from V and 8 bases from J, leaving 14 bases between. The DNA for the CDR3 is TGTGCCAGCAGCTTGGTCGGACAGACAGACACCCAGTACTTC. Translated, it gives CASSLVGQTDTQYF.

CDR3 nucleotides: TGCAGCGTTGAGAGAGGGGGCGGTCAAACCGGGGAGCTGTTTTTT. It specifies CSVERGGGQTGELFF. The chain recombines TRBV29-1 with TRBJ2-2; 7 bases are a match to TRBD1. V trimming: 3 bases; J trimming: 5 bases; junction bases outside the gene matches: 9. Per the germline V gene, CDR1 is SQVTM and CDR2 is ANQGSEA. This CDR3 is 15 amino acids long.

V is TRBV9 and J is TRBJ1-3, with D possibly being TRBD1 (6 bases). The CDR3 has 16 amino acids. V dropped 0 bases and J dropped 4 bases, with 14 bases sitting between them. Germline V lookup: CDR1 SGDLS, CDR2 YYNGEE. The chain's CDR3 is CASSVASSGAGNTIYF. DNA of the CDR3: TGTGCCAGCAGCGTAGCCAGTTCAGGGGCAGGAAACACCATATATTTT.

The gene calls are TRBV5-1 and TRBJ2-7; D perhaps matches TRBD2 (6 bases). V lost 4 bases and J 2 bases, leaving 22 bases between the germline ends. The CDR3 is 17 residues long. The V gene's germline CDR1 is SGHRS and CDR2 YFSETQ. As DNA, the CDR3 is TGCGCCAGCAGCCTGAACCAAAACCGACTAGTAACCTACGAGCAGTACTTC. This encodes CASSLNQNRLVTYEQYF.

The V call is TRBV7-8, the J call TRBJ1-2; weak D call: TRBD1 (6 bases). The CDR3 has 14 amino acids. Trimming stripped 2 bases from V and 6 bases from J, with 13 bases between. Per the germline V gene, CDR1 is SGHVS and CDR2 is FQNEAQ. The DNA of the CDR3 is TGTGCCAGCAGCTTATTGCGGGGGGCTAATGGCTACACCTTC. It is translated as CASSLLRGANGYTF.

In DNA form, the CDR3 reads TGCGCCAGCAGCTTACGAGCGGGGGGGCCCCCAGAGACCCAGTACTTC. This encodes CASSLRAGGPPETQYF. V gene TRBV5-1 combines with J gene TRBJ2-5; 10 nucleotides match TRBD2. CDR1 SGHRS and CDR2 YFSETQ come from the germline V gene. V shed 2 bases, J shed 4 bases, and the junction held 8 bases outside the gene matches. CDR3 length: 16 residues.

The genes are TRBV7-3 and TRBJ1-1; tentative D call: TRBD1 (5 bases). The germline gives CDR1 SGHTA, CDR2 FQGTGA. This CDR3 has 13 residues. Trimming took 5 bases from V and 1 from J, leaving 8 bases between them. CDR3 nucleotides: TGTGCCAGCAGCATCGACAGGAACACTGAAGCTTTCTTT. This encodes CASSIDRNTEAFF.

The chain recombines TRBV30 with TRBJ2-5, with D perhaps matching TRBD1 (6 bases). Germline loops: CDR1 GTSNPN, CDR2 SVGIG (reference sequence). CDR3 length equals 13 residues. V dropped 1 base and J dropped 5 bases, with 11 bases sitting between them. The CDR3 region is CAWSAGDWETQYF. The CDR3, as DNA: TGTGCCTGGAGTGCAGGGGATTGGGAGACCCAGTACTTC.

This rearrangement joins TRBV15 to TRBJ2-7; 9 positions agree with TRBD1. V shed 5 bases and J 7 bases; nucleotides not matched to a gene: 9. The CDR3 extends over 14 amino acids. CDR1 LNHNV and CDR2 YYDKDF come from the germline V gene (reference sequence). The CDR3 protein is CATSAQQGAREQYF. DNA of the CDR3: TGTGCCACCAGCGCACAACAGGGGGCGAGGGAGCAGTACTTC.

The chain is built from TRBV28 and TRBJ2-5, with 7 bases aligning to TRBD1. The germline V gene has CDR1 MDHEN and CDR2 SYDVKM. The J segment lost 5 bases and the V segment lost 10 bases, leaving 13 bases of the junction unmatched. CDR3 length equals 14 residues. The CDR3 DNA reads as TGTGCCACTCTAAAGCACAGGGGTGGGGAGACCCAGTACTTC. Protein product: CATLKHRGGETQYF.

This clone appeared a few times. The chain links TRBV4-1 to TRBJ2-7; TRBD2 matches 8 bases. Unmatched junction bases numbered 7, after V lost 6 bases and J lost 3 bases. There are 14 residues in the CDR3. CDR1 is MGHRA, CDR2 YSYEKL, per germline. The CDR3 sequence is CASSAAGGDYEQYF. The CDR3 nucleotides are TGCGCCAGCAGTGCGGCGGGGGGTGACTACGAGCAGTACTTC.

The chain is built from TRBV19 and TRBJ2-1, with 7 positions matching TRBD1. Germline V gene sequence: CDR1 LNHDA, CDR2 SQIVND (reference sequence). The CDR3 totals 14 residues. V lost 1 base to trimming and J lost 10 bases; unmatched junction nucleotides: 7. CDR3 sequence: CASSIGGTVTEQFF. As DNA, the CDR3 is TGTGCCAGTAGTATAGGGGGGACAGTAACCGAGCAGTTCTTC.

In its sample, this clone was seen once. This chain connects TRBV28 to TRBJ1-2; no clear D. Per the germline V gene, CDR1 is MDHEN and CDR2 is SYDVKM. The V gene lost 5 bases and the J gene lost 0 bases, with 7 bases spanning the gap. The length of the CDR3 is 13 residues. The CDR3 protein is CASSPSPNYGYTF. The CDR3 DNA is TGTGCCAGCAGTCCTAGTCCTAACTATGGCTACACCTTC.

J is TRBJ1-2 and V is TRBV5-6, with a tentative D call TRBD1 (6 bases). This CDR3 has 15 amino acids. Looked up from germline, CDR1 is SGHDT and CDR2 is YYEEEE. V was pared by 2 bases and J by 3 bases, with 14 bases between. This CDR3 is CASSFGTRFDYGYTF. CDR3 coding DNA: TGTGCCAGCAGCTTCGGGACACGCTTTGACTATGGCTACACCTTC.

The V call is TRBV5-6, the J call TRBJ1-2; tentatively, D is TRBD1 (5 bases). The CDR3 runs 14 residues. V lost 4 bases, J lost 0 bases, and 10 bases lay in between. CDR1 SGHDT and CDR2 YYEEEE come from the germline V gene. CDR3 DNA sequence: TGTGCCAGCAGCCTTGGGGGGGCTAACTATGGCTACACCTTC. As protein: CASSLGGANYGYTF.

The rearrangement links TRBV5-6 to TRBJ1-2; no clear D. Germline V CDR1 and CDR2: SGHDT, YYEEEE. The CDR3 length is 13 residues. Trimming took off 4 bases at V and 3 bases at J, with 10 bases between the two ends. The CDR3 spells CASSLPVDYGYTF. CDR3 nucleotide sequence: TGTGCCAGCAGCCTCCCGGTGGACTATGGCTACACCTTC.

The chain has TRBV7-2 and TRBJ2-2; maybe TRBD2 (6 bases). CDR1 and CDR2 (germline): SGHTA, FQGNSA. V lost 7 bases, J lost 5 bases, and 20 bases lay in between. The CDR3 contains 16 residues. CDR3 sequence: CASKNLGGPYTGELFF. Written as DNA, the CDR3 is TGTGCCAGCAAAAACCTGGGGGGACCCTATACCGGGGAGCTGTTTTTT. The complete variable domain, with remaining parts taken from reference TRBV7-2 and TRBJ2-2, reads GAGVSQSPSNKVTEKGKDVELRCDPISGHTALYWYRQSLGQGLEFLIYFQGNSAPDKSGLPSDRFSAERTGGSVSTLTIQRTQQEDSAVYLCASKNLGGPYTGELFFGEGSRLTVL.

As DNA, the CDR3 is TGTGCCAGCAGCCCCCAGGGGAAGGGAGAGACCCAGTACTTC. Residues: CASSPQGKGETQYF. The chain links TRBV7-3 to TRBJ2-5; D might be TRBD1 (6 bases). Trimming left V 5 bases short and J 4 bases short, with 14 bases between. Germline V gives CDR1 SGHTA, CDR2 FQGTGA. The CDR3 loop spans 14 amino acids.

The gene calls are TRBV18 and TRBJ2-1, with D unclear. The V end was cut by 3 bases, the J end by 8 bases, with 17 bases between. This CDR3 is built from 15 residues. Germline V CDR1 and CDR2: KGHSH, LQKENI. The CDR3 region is CASSPGLNSVHEQFF. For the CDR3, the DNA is TGTGCCAGCTCACCGGGCCTCAATTCCGTGCATGAGCAGTTCTTC.

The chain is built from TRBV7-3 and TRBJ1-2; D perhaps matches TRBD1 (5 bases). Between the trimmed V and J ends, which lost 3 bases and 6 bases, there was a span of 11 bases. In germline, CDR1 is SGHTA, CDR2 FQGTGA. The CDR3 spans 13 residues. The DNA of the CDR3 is TGTGCCAGCAGCTTGGGCCAGGGTCATGGCTACACCTTC. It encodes CASSLGQGHGYTF.

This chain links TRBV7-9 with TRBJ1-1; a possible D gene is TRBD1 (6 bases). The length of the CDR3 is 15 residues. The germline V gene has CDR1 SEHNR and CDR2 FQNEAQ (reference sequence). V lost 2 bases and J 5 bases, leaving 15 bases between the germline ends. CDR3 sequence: CASSLHTGTITEAFF. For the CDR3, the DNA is TGTGCCAGCAGCTTACATACAGGGACGATTACTGAAGCTTTCTTT. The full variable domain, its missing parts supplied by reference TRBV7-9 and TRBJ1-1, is DTGVSQNPRHKITKRGQNVTFRCDPISEHNRLYWYRQTLGQGPEFLTYFQNEAQLEKSRLLSDRFSAERPKGSFSTLEIQRTEQGDSAMYLCASSLHTGTITEAFFGQGTRLTVV.

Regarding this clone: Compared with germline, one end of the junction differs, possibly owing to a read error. The CDR3: CASNEQDYGYTF. The CDR3 DNA sequence: TGTGCCAGCAATGAACAGGACTATGGCTACACCTTC. The J gene is TRBJ1-2, the V gene TRBV2, with D perhaps matching TRBD1 (5 bases). CDR3 size: 12 residues. CDR1 is SNHLY, CDR2 FYNNEI, per germline.

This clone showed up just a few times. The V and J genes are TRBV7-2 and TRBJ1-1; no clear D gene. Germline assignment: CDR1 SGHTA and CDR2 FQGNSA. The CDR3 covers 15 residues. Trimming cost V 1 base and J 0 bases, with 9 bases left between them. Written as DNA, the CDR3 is TGTGCCAGCAGCTTAGGAACCACAGTGAACACTGAAGCTTTCTTT. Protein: CASSLGTTVNTEAFF.

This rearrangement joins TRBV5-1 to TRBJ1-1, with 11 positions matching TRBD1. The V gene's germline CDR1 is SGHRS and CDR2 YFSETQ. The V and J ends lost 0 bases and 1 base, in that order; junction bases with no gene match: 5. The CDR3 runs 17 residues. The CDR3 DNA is TGCGCCAGCAGCTTGGCGGGGACAGGGGGTTCGAACACTGAAGCTTTCTTT. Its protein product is CASSLAGTGGSNTEAFF. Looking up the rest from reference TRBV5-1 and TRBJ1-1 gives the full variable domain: KAGVTQTPRYLIKTRGQQVTLSCSPISGHRSVSWYQQTPGQGLQFLFEYFSETQRNKGNFPGRFSGRQFSNSRSEMNVSTLELGDSALYLCASSLAGTGGSNTEAFFGQGTRLTVV.

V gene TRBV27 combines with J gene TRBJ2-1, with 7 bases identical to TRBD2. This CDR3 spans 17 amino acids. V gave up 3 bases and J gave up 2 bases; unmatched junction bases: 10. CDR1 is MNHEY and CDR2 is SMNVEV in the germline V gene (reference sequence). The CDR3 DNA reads TGTGCCAGCAGTTTTCTCACGGCGGGAGATACCTACAATGAGCAGTTCTTC. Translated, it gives CASSFLTAGDTYNEQFF.

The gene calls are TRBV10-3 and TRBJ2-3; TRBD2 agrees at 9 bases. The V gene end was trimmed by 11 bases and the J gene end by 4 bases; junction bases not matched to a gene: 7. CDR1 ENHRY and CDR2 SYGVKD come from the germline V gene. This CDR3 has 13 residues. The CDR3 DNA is TGTGCCGGGGCTAGCGGGGCGGCAGATACGCAGTATTTT. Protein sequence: CAGASGAADTQYF.

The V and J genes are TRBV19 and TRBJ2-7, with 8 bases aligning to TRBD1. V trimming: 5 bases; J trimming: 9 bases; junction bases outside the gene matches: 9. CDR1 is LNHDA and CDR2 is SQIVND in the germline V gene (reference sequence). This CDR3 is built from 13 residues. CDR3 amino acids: CASSFGQGTGQYF. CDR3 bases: TGTGCCAGTAGTTTCGGACAGGGAACAGGGCAGTACTTC.